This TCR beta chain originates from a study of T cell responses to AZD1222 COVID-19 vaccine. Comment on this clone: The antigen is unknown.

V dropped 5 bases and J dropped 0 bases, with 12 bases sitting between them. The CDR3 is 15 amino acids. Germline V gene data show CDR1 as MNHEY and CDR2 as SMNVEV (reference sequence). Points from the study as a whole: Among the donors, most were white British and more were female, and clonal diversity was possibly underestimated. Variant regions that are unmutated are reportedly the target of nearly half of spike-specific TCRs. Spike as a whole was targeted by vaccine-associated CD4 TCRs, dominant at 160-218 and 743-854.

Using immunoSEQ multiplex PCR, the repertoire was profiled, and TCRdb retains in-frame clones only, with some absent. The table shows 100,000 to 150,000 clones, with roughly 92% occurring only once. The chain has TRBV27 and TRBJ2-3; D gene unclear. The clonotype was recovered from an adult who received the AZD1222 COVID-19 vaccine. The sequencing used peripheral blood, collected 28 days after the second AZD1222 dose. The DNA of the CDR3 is TGTGCCAGCAGTCCGAGGACCCTAAGCACAGATACGCAGTATTTT. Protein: CASSPRTLSTDTQYF.